This T cell receptor (beta chain) was recorded in a study of T-cell reconstitution after alpha-beta-depleted transplantation in children. General study points: After transplant, at about two months, alpha-beta T cells were reportedly derived from several hundred expanded graft clones. TCRbeta diversity was high at day 60 in some patients (a result of surviving recipient T cells and thymic progenitors).

There are 14 residues in the CDR3. V was pared by 2 bases and J by 0 bases, with 6 bases between. This clonotype was detected only a few times. Its antigen is as yet unknown. Molecular barcoding with unique molecular identifiers was used for the TCRbeta library. A single record per CDR3 protein comes from TCRdb applying MiXCR to the PCR reads. The sample has a few hundred thousand distinct CDR3 sequences; approximately 42% are singletons. The TCR originated in a girl aged 2 to 9 with aplastic anemia, due to receive a stem cell transplant. This specimen consisted of PBMCs, obtained before TCRalphabeta/CD19-depleted stem cell transplant. This sequence joins TRBV12-3 or TRBV12-4 and TRBJ2-3; D is undetermined. In nucleotides, the CDR3 is TGTGCCAGCAGTTTACCCCCTAGCACAGATACGCAGTATTTT. Translated, it gives CASSLPPSTDTQYF.